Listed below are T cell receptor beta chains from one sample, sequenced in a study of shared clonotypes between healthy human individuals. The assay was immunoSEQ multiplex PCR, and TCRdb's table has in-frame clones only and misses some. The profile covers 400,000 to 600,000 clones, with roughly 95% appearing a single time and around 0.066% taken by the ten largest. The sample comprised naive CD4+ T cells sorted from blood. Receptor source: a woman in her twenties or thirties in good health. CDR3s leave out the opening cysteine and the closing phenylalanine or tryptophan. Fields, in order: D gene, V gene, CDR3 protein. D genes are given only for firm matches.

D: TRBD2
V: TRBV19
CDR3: ASSKGGSSYNEQF

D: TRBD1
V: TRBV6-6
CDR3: ASSYHGDRKNTEAF

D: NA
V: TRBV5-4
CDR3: ASSYLDSQETQY

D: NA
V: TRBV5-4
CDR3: ASSLRQDRGTEAF

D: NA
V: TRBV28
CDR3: ASSSGSFPGELF

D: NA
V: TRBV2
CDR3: ASNSGSSYGYT

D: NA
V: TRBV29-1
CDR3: SGVSKKGSGELF

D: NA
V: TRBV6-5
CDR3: ASKSSDYQETQY

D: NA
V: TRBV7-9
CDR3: ASSRQDSSYEQY

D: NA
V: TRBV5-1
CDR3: ASSPLDFLYEQY

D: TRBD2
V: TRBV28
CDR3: ASRQDLAGTSYEQY

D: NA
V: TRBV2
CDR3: ASGGPMNTEAF

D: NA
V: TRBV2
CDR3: ASSERRQGLVRTSSYNEQF

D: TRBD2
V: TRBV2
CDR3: ASRGTSGQETQY

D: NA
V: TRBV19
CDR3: ASSDGQINQPQH

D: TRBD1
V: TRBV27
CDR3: ASSSRQGYVGQPQH

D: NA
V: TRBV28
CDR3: AGGNNEQF

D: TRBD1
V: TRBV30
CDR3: AWRSKRVGQGGFSEQY

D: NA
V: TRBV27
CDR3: ASHSAGDEKLF

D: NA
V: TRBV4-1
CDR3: ASSQEPSKYTYEQY

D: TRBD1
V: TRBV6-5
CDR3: ASKRETGTYEQY

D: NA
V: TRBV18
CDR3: ASSPSGPSYEQY

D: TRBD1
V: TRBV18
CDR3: ASSPLALTGGSYEQY

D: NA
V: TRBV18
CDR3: ASSPYGGWGYT

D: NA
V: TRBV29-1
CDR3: SVDQVSYEQY

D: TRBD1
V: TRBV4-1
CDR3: ASSQDVVSGTAFYGYT

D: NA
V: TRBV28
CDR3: ASSFGTASYEQY

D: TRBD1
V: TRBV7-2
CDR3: ASSLVTGLDYEQY

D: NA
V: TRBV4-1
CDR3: ASSQGEPVGEKLF

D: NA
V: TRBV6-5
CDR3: ASSYSRRNTEAF

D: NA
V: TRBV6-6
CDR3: ASSYYPMNTEAF